This entry lists 29 T cell receptor beta chains sequenced from one sample in a study of tumor and adjacent non-tumor tissue in lung cancer. A modified ARM-PCR protocol with three rounds of nested PCR amplified TCRbeta. TCRdb independently ran MiXCR on the multiplex PCR reads; one entry per CDR3 protein. The table has fewer than 130,000 distinct CDR3 sequences, roughly 84% seen once; the top ten hold more than 20%. The template was RNA from unsorted bulk tissue. The sample comprised lung tumor tissue. All receptors derive from a man between 65 and 79 years old with non-small cell lung cancer.

This rearrangement joins TRBV5-4 to TRBJ2-6; D might be TRBD1 (5 bases). The CDR3 spans 13 residues. Per the germline V gene, CDR1 is SGHNT and CDR2 is YYREEE (reference sequence). V dropped 4 bases and J dropped 14 bases, with 16 bases sitting between them. The CDR3 sequence: CASSQAGAKFLTF. In DNA, the CDR3 is TGTGCCAGCAGCCAGGCTGGGGCCAAGTTCCTGACTTTC.

The V and J genes are TRBV29-1 and TRBJ2-3, with D unresolved. Germline V gene lookup returns CDR1 SQVTM and CDR2 ANQGSEA. This CDR3 is built from 12 residues. Trimming took off 3 bases at V and 3 bases at J, with 7 bases between the two ends. CDR3 bases: TGCAGCGTTGAGGTGAAAACAGATACGCAGTATTTT. Translating gives CSVEVKTDTQYF.

On this clonotype itself: Likely a read error: the CDR3 ends without its conserved phenylalanine or tryptophan. The CDR3 loop is CASSLAGVDTQYL. In DNA, the CDR3 is TGTGCCAGCAGCTTAGCGGGAGTGGATACGCAGTATTTA. The chain links TRBV7-3 to TRBJ2-3; 7 nucleotides match TRBD2. The CDR3 contains 13 residues. The junction had 2 bases not matched to a gene; V was cut back by 2 bases and J by 6 bases. Per germline, CDR1 SGHTA and CDR2 FQGTGA.

In regard to this clonotype: Sequence at one end of the junction differs from germline and may be a read error. The V call is TRBV12-5, the J call TRBJ2-7, with D hard to call. The CDR3 is made up of 14 amino acids. In germline, CDR1 is LGHNT, CDR2 FRNRAP. CDR3 sequence reads: CARGSGGVTYEQYF. CDR3 coding DNA: TGTGCTCGTGGTTCCGGCGGAGTTACCTACGAGCAGTACTTC.

As regards this clonotype: Its ends do not fully match the called genes, so a read error is possible. V gene TRBV4-1 combines with J gene TRBJ2-2, with a possible D match to TRBD2 (6 bases). Germline CDR1 reads MGHRA; CDR2 reads YSYEKL. The CDR3 is 19 residues long. The CDR3 sequence is CASSQVSFWAGSVTRELFF. The CDR3 bases are TGTGCCAGCAGCCAAGTTTCATTTTGGGCGGGATCAGTCACCAGGGAGCTGTTTTTC.

A remark on this clonotype: The junction shows a germline mismatch at one end, possibly a read error. The chain joins TRBV10-3 to TRBJ2-1; no clear D gene. Germline values: CDR1 ENHRY, CDR2 SYGVKD. The CDR3 is 14 residues long. Written as DNA, the CDR3 is TGTGCCATCATGGACGTTTCAGGCTACAATGAGCGGTTCTTC. It encodes CAIMDVSGYNERFF.

As for this clonotype: One end of the junction varies from germline; a read error may be responsible. The chain uses TRBV11-1 and TRBJ2-1; 10 bases fit TRBD2. Germline CDR1 and CDR2: SGHAT and FQDESV (reference sequence). This CDR3 comprises 17 residues. The CDR3 spells CAGSFTFSGRSVNGQFF. DNA of the CDR3: TGTGCCGGGAGCTTCACCTTTAGCGGGAGGTCCGTCAATGGGCAGTTCTTC. Variable domain in full (rest from reference TRBV11-1 and TRBJ2-1): EAEVAQSPRYKITEKSQAVAFWCDPISGHATLYWYRQILGQGPELLVQFQDESVVDDSQLPKDRFSAERLKGVDSTLKIQPAELGDSAMYLCAGSFTFSGRSVNGQFFGPGTRLTVL.

In the case of this clonotype: One end of the junction does not line up with germline, which may come from a read error. The genes are TRBV6-1 and TRBJ2-1; D may be TRBD2 (6 bases). This CDR3 has 17 amino acids. Germline-derived CDR1 and CDR2 are MNHNS and SASEGT. In DNA form, the CDR3 reads TGTGCCAGCAGTGAAGACTTGGGACTCTTTGGCTACAGTGAGGAGTTCTTC. Protein product: CASSEDLGLFGYSEEFF.

In the case of this clonotype: Because it lacks the conserved phenylalanine or tryptophan at the end, this CDR3 is likely a read error. The DNA is left out, because the CDR3 cannot be placed on it with certainty; the CDR3 is given as TCRdb lists it. V is TRBV11-2 and J is TRBJ2-7. The CDR3 extends over 15 residues, inclusive of both ends. Germline V gene data show CDR1 as SGHAT and CDR2 as FQNNGV. CDR3: CASSLAFMSSYEHYL.

The chain carries TRBV4-2 and TRBJ2-4; 7 bases match TRBD2. The CDR3 consists of 16 residues. Germline V CDR1 and CDR2: LGHNA, YNFKEQ. With V trimmed by 4 bases and J by 5 bases, 11 bases remained unmatched. CDR3 sequence reads: CASSPTISSGENIQYF. CDR3 coding DNA: TGTGCCAGCAGCCCCACTATTTCTAGCGGAGAAAACATTCAGTACTTC.

With respect to this clonotype: The conserved final phenylalanine or tryptophan is absent from the CDR3, which likely points to a read error. This chain joins TRBV11-2 and TRBJ2-1; 9 nucleotides agree with TRBD1. The CDR3 spans 18 residues. Germline V gene data show CDR1 as SGHAT and CDR2 as FQNNGV. The CDR3 reads CASCLHVRDRASYNEQFV. The CDR3 nucleotides read TGTGCCAGCTGCTTACATGTGCGGGACAGGGCCTCCTACAATGAGCAGTTCGTC.

In regard to this clonotype: One end of the junction is discordant with germline, which a read error may explain. This chain connects TRBV7-9 to TRBJ2-2; D might be TRBD1 (6 bases). This CDR3 has 15 amino acids. Germline-derived CDR1 and CDR2 are SEHNR and FQNEAQ (reference sequence). CDR3 region: CASRLQGTNSGELFF. CDR3 nucleotide sequence: TGTGCCAGCCGACTACAGGGAACGAACAGCGGGGAGCTGTTTTTT.

Notes on this clonotype: Because it lacks the conserved phenylalanine or tryptophan at the end, this CDR3 is likely a read error. Because the CDR3's place on the DNA is in doubt, the DNA is left out and the CDR3 is given as listed by TCRdb. The chain combines TRBV12-3 or TRBV12-4 with TRBJ1-6; TRBD1, the D gene given by the table, was not confirmed from the DNA. The CDR3 is 16 residues long, counting both termini. CDR3 sequence: CANTSGTGGYNSPLHL.

Remarks on this clonotype: An end of the junction does not agree with germline; a read error may underlie this. The gene calls are TRBV6-5 and TRBJ2-4, with a weak D call TRBD2 (5 bases). The CDR3 sequence is 20 residues long. CDR1 and CDR2 (germline): MNHEY, SVGAGI. CDR3 amino acids: CASSYSSPSDSRLSENIQYF. CDR3 sequence (DNA): TGTGCCAGCAGTTACTCCTCCCCCTCCGACTCGCGACTATCCGAAAACATCCAGTACTTC.

In its sample, this clonotype was seen a few times. Relative to the germline gene, one junction end is altered; a read error may explain this. The chain has TRBV20-1 and TRBJ2-3; D unresolved. The germline V gene has CDR1 DFQATT and CDR2 SNEGSKA (reference sequence). This CDR3 has 11 residues. The CDR3 loop is CGAVWADTQYF. As DNA, the CDR3 is TGCGGTGCCGTATGGGCAGATACGCAGTATTTT.

Comment on this clonotype: Here the CDR3 omits its conserved ending phenylalanine or tryptophan, so a read error is the likely source. The DNA is left out, because the CDR3 cannot be placed on it with certainty; the CDR3 is given as TCRdb lists it. The chain links TRBV12-3 or TRBV12-4 to TRBJ1-1; the table calls TRBD1, which could not be checked here. The CDR3 extends over 13 residues, inclusive of both ends. The CDR3 loop is CASNFRDTQKALS.

This clonotype was found once. The V and J genes are TRBV5-6 and TRBJ2-5, with D perhaps being TRBD1 or TRBD2 (5 bases each). Germline V gene sequence: CDR1 SGHDT, CDR2 YYEEEE. This CDR3 comprises 16 residues. The V end was cut by 10 bases, the J end by 5 bases, with 27 bases between. CDR3 bases: TGTGCCCACAGCCTGAACGGACGGGGACCTCGGGAGACCCAGTACTTC. Protein sequence: CAHSLNGRGPRETQYF.

The chain carries TRBV12-3 or TRBV12-4 and TRBJ1-1, with D perhaps TRBD1 (5 bases). The CDR3 has 15 amino acids. CDR3 amino acids: CVNTLGRGMNTEAFF. The CDR3 DNA sequence: TGTGTCAATACTTTGGGGAGGGGCATGAACACTGAAGCTTTCTTT.

As concerns this clonotype: At one end, the junction sequence differs from germline, possibly due to a read error. The rearrangement joins TRBV10-3 to TRBJ2-7; either TRBD1 or TRBD2 may supply D (5 bases each). The CDR3 runs to 15 residues. In germline, CDR1 is ENHRY, CDR2 SYGVKD. CDR3 DNA sequence: TGTGCCATCATTGGGGGAGTCCGAAGGTCCTACGAACAGTACTTC. Its translation is CAIIGGVRRSYEQYF.

Comments on this clonotype: At one boundary the junction diverges from the germline segment, which might be a read error. The genes are TRBV4-2 and TRBJ1-1, with 7 bases that match TRBD1. Germline CDR1 and CDR2: LGHNA and YNFKEQ. This CDR3 is built from 16 residues. The CDR3 DNA reads as TGTGCTAGCAGCCAAGCCGACGGGATAGGGGGCACTGTAGCTTTCTTT. It encodes CASSQADGIGGTVAFF.

This clonotype was recorded once. As DNA, the CDR3 is TGTGACAACAGTTACATGACAGGGTCGAGATCTGGAAACACCATATATTTT. Translating it yields CDNSYMTGSRSGNTIYF. This chain links TRBV28 with TRBJ1-3; TRBD1 matches 7 bases. Germline CDR1 is MDHEN and CDR2 is SYDVKM. The CDR3 sequence is 17 residues long.

V usage is TRBV10-3 and J usage is TRBJ1-2; D unresolved. This CDR3 has 13 residues. Trimming shortened V by 6 bases and J by 5 bases, and 13 bases separated the two germline ends. CDR1 is ENHRY, CDR2 SYGVKD, per germline. The chain's CDR3 is CAIREADQYGYTF. The CDR3 DNA sequence: TGTGCCATCAGGGAAGCGGACCAGTATGGCTACACCTTC.

This clonotype has a handful of counts. The chain couples TRBV4-1 to TRBJ2-3; D is unresolved. The germline V gene has CDR1 MGHRA and CDR2 YSYEKL. V was cut by 0 bases and J by 6 bases, with 4 bases left in between. CDR3 size: 12 residues. CDR3 DNA: TGCGCCAGCAGCCAAGATGACGATACGCAGTATTTT. This gives the protein CASSQDDDTQYF.

This clonotype was detected once. The CDR3 carries no conserved terminal phenylalanine or tryptophan, so it likely arises from a read error. The chain has TRBV11-3 and TRBJ1-1, with 7 bases fitting TRBD1. The CDR3 has 16 amino acids. From germline, CDR1 is SGHNT and CDR2 YENEEA. The CDR3 DNA reads as TGTGCCAGCAACTTAAAGACAGGGTGGATGAACACTGTAGCTTTCCTT. It yields the protein CASNLKTGWMNTVAFL.

As to this clonotype: At one end, the junction sequence differs from germline, possibly due to a read error. The rearrangement links TRBV12-3 or TRBV12-4 to TRBJ1-5; D gene unclear. The end of the DNA fits TRBJ2-3 better, so the J call may be wrong. The CDR3 totals 16 residues. The CDR3 is CARSLWAVDSNQPQYF. CDR3 coding DNA: TGTGCCAGAAGTTTATGGGCAGTGGATAGCAATCAGCCCCAGTATTTT.

This sequence joins TRBV29-1 and TRBJ1-2; D is undetermined. The CDR3 is 13 amino acids. Deletions cut 5 bases from V and 12 bases from J, with 22 bases between. Germline CDR1 SQVTM, CDR2 ANQGSEA. Written as DNA, the CDR3 is TGCAGCGTTCTCGAGACGGGAGCCTATAACAACACCTTC. This encodes CSVLETGAYNNTF.

The chain has TRBV28 and TRBJ1-3; 7 bases agree with TRBD1. Germline V lookup: CDR1 MDHEN, CDR2 SYDVKM. The trim removed 4 bases at V and 1 base at J, leaving 10 bases unmatched. CDR3 length equals 17 residues. The CDR3 sequence: CASSSVTGSRSGNTIYF. DNA of the CDR3: TGTGCCAGCAGTTCCGTGACAGGGTCAAGATCTGGAAACACCATATATTTT. Combining the CDR3 with reference TRBV28 and TRBJ1-3 gives the whole variable domain DVKVTQSSRYLVKRTGEKVFLECVQDMDHENMFWYRQDPGLGLRLIYFSYDVKMKEKGDIPEGYSVSREKKERFSLILESASTNQTSMYLCASSSVTGSRSGNTIYFGEGSWLTVV.

The table lists this clonotype with a few counts. It may be a read error: a sequence one base away is much more abundant. The V call is TRBV29-1, the J call TRBJ2-7; no reliable D call. With 1 base removed from V and 4 bases from J, the gap between germline ends came to 5 bases. Germline V CDR1 and CDR2: SQVTM, ANQGSEA. This CDR3 is built from 11 residues. CDR3 loop: CSVEADYEQYF. The DNA of the CDR3 is TGCAGCGTTGAAGCCGATTACGAGCAGTACTTC.

This clonotype appeared a few times. A junction boundary mismatches the germline segment, possibly from a read error. J is TRBJ1-1 and V is TRBV20-1; D is unclear. In germline, CDR1 is DFQATT, CDR2 SNEGSKA (reference sequence). The CDR3 loop spans 15 amino acids. CDR3 residues: CSTRHYIRMDTEAFF. Written as DNA, the CDR3 is TGCAGTACTAGGCACTACATAAGAATGGACACTGAAGCTTTCTTT.